This TCR beta chain derives from a study of T cells in Graves' hyperthyroidism and ophthalmopathy. Hyperthyroidism, newly diagnosed and lasting under 2 months, affected patients aged 18 to 65. Regions amplified from RNA transcripts were the TCR beta CDR3 regions. An initial round of RT-PCR targeting the TCR CDR3 relied on the HTBI primer set. TCRdb reprocessed the multiplex PCR reads via MiXCR and lists one record per CDR3 protein. The sample records about 300,000 distinct CDR3 sequences, roughly 14% being singletons. Study outcomes and limitations: The model's output predicted ophthalmopathy at a median of about 5.9 months prior to onset.

Germline lookup yields CDR1 SGHAT and CDR2 FQNNGV. With V trimmed by 4 bases and J by 7 bases, 7 bases remained unmatched. CDR3 length equals 14 residues. This clonotype was observed many times. The target antigen is unknown. Sequences were obtained from blood. This rearrangement joins TRBV11-2 to TRBJ2-1, with 7 bases that match TRBD2. This TCR was sampled from a woman in her thirties with Graves' hyperthyroidism that later progressed to Graves' ophthalmopathy. The DNA for the CDR3 is TGTGCCAGCAGCTCCGGGAGGTTCGGGAATGAGCAGTTCTTC. It specifies CASSSGRFGNEQFF.